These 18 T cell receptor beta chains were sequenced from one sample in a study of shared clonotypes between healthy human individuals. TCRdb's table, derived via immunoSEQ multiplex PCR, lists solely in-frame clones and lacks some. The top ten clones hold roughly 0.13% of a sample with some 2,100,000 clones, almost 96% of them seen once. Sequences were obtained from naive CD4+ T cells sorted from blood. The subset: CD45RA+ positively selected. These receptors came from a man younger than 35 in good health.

CDR3 DNA: TGTGCCAGTAGTATCTACTCTGGGACAGGGAAAGGGAATCAGCCCCAGCATTTT. Its translation: CASSIYSGTGKGNQPQHF. The gene calls are TRBV19 and TRBJ1-5; 9 positions agree with TRBD1. The germline V gene has CDR1 LNHDA and CDR2 SQIVND (reference sequence). This CDR3 region has 18 residues. V lost 3 bases to trimming and J lost 4 bases; unmatched junction nucleotides: 13.

The CDR3, as DNA: TGTGCCAGCAGCCTACGACTAGCGGGTCGCACAGATACGCAGTATTTT. It is translated as CASSLRLAGRTDTQYF. The chain uses TRBV5-6 and TRBJ2-3; 10 nucleotides agree with TRBD2. The CDR3 runs 16 residues. Trimming took 4 bases from V and 1 from J; bases not matched to a gene: 6. The V gene's germline CDR1 is SGHDT and CDR2 YYEEEE.

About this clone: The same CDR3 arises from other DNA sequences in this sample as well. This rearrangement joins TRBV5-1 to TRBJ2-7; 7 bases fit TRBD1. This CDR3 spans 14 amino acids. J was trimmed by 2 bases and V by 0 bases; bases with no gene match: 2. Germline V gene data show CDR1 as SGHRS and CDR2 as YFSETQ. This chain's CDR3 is CASSLAGQPYEQYF. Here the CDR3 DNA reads TGCGCCAGCAGCTTGGCGGGACAGCCCTACGAGCAGTACTTC.

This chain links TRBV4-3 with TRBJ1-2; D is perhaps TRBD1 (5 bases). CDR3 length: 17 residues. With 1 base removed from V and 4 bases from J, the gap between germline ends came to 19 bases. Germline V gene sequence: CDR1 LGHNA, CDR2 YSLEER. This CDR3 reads CASSQGSREVNRYGYTF. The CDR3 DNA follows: TGCGCCAGCAGCCAAGGTTCCAGGGAGGTAAACCGCTATGGCTACACCTTC.

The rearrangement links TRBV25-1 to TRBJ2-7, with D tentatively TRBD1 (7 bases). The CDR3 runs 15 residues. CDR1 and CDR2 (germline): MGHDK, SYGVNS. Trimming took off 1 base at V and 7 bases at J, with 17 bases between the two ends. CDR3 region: CASSEFDRDSREQYF. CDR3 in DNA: TGTGCCAGCAGTGAATTCGACAGGGACTCCCGAGAGCAGTACTTC.

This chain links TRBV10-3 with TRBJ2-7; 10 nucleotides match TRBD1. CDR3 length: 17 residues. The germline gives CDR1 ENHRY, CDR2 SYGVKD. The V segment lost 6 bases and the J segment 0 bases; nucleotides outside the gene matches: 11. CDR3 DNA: TGTGCCATCAGGTCTCCTGTTGGGACAGGGGTCTCCTACGAGCAGTACTTC. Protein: CAIRSPVGTGVSYEQYF.

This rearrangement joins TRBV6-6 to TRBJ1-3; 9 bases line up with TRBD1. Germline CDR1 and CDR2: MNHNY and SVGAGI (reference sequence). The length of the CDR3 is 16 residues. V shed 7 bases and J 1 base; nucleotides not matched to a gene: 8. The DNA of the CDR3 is TGTGCCAGCATCCTGGGACAGGGACGATCTGGAAACACCATATATTTT. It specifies CASILGQGRSGNTIYF.

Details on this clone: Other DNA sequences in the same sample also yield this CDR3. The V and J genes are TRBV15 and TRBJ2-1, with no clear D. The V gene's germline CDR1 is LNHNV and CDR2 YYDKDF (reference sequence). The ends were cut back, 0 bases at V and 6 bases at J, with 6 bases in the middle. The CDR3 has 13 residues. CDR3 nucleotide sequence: TGTGCCACCAGCAGAGATCTTGGCAATGAGCAGTTCTTC. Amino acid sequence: CATSRDLGNEQFF. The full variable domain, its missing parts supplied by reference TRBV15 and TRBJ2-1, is DAMVIQNPRYQVTQFGKPVTLSCSQTLNHNVMYWYQQKSSQAPKLLFHYYDKDFNNEADTPDNFQSRRPNTSFCFLDIRSPGLGDTAMYLCATSRDLGNEQFFGPGTRLTVL.

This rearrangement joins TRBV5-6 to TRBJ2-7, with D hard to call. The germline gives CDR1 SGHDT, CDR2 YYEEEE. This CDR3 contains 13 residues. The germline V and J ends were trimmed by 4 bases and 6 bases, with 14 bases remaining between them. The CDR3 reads CASSGRKVSEQYF. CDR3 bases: TGTGCCAGCAGCGGACGAAAGGTTAGCGAGCAGTACTTC.

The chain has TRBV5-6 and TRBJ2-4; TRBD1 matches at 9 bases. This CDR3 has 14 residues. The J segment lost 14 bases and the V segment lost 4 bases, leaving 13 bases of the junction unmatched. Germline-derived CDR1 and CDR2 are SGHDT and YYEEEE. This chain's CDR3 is CASSGRGQGFKEYF. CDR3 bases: TGTGCCAGCAGCGGGAGGGGACAGGGTTTCAAAGAGTACTTC.

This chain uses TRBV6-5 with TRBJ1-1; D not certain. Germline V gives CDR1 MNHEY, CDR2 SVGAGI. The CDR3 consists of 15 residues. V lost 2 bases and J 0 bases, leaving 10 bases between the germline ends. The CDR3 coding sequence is TGTGCCAGCAGTTACATGGCAGACATGAACACTGAAGCTTTCTTT. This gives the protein CASSYMADMNTEAFF.

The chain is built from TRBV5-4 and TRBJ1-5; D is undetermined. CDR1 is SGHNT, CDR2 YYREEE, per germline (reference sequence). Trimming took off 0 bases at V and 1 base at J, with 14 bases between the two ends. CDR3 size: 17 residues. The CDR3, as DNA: TGTGCCAGCAGCTTGGGTCCCTCGGGCCAGAGCAATCAGCCCCAGCATTTT. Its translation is CASSLGPSGQSNQPQHF.

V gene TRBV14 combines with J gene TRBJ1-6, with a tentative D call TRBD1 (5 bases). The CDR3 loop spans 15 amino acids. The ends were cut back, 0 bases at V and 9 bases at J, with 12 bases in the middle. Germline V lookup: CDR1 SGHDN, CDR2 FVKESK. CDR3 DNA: TGTGCCAGCAGCCAAGAGGACAAATTTATTTCACCCCTCCACTTT. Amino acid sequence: CASSQEDKFISPLHF.

As DNA, the CDR3 is TGTGCCATCAGCGGGACCGGCGAAAAACTGTTTTTT. It specifies CAISGTGEKLFF. The chain has TRBV10-3 and TRBJ1-4; a possible D gene is TRBD1 (5 bases). CDR3 length: 12 amino acids. V gave up 6 bases and J gave up 8 bases, with 10 bases separating them. The germline gives CDR1 ENHRY, CDR2 SYGVKD.

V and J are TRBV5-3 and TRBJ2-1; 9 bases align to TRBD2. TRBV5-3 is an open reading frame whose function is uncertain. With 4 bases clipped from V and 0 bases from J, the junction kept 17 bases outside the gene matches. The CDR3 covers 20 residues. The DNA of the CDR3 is TGTGCCAGAAGCCCGCTGGGGGACGGGACTAGCCGTAGCTCCTACAATGAGCAGTTCTTC. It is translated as CARSPLGDGTSRSSYNEQFF.

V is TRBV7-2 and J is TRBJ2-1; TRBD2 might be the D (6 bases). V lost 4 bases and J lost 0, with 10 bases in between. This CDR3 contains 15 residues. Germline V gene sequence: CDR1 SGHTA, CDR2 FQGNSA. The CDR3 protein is CASSSRLGSYNEQFF. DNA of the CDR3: TGTGCCAGCAGCTCAAGACTAGGCTCCTACAATGAGCAGTTCTTC.

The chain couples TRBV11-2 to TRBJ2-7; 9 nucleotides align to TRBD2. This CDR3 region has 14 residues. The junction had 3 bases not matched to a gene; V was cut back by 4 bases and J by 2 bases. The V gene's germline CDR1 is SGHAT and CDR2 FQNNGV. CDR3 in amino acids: CASSSSSGTYEQYF. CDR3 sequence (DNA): TGTGCCAGCAGCTCTTCTAGCGGGACCTACGAGCAGTACTTC. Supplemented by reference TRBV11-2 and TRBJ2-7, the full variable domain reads EAGVAQSPRYKIIEKRQSVAFWCNPISGHATLYWYQQILGQGPKLLIQFQNNGVVDDSQLPKDRFSAERLKGVDSTLKIQPAKLEDSAVYLCASSSSSGTYEQYFGPGTRLTVT.

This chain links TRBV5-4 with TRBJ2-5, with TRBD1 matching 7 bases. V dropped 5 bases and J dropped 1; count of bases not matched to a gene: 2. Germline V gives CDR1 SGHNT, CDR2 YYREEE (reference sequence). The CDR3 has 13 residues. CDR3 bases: TGTGCCAGCAGACAGGGGTCCCAAGAGACCCAGTACTTC. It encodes CASRQGSQETQYF.